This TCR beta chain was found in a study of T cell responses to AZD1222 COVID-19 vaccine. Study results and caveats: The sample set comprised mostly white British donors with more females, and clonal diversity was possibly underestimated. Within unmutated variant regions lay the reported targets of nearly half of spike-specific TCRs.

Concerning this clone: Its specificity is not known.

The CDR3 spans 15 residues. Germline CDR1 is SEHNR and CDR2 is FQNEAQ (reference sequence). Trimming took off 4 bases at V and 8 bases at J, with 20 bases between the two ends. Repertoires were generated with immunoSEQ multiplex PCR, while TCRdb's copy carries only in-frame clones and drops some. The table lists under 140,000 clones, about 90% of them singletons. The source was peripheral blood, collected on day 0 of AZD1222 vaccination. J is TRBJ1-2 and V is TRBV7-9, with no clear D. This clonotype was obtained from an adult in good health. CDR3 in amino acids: CASSSLGRETVGYTF. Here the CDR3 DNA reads TGTGCCAGCAGCTCTCTCGGTCGGGAAACAGTCGGCTACACCTTC. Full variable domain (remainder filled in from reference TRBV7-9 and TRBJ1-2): DTGVSQNPRHKITKRGQNVTFRCDPISEHNRLYWYRQTLGQGPEFLTYFQNEAQLEKSRLLSDRFSAERPKGSFSTLEIQRTEQGDSAMYLCASSSLGRETVGYTFGSGTRLTVV.